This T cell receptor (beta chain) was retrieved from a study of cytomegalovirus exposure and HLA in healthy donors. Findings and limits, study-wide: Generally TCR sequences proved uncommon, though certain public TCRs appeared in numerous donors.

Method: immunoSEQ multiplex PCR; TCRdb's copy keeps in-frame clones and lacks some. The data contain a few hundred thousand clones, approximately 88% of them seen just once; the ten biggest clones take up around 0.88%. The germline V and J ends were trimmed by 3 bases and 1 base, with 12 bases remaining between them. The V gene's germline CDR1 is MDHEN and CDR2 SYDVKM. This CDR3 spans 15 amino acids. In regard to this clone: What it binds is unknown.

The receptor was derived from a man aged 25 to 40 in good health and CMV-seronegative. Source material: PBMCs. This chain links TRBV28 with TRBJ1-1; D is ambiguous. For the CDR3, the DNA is TGTGCCAGCAGTTTTTCTGGCGGCCCGAACACTGAAGCTTTCTTT. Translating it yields CASSFSGGPNTEAFF.